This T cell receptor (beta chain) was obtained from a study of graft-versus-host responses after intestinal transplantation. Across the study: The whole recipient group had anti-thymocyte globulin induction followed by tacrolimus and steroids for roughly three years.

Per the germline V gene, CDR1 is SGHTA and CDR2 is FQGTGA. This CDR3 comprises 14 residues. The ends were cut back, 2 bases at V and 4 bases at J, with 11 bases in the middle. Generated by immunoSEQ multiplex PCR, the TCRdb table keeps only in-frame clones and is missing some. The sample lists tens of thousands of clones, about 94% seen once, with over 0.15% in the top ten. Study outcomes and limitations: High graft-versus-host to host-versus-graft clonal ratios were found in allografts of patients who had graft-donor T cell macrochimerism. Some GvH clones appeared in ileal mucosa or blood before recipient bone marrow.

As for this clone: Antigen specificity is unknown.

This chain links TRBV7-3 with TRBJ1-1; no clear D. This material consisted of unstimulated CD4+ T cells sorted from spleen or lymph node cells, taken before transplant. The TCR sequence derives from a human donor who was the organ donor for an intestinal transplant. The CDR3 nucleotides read TGTGCCAGCAGCTTATTCTCGGGTAGCACTGAAGCTTTCTTT. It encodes CASSLFSGSTEAFF.